Listed below are T cell receptor beta chains from one sample, sequenced in a study of blood T cell repertoires in COVID-19. TCRdb's copy holds only in-frame clones and misses some; the assay was immunoSEQ multiplex PCR. The sample has tens of thousands of clones, around 85% seen once. Material for sequencing was peripheral blood. These receptors came from a human donor in a cohort sampled during active COVID-19. The CDR3 runs from the conserved cysteine through the conserved F or W. A D gene is named only where the DNA matches it firmly. Where a row states a size, it is once, few, many or the class of an expanded clone; other rows omit it.

v_gene,j_gene,abundance,d_gene,CDR3nt,CDR3aa
TRBV30,TRBJ2-6,.,.,TGTGCCTGGAGTTTAACTCCTAAGACAGGCCTCTCTGGGGCCAACGTCCTGACTTTC,CAWSLTPKTGLSGANVLTF
TRBV4-1,TRBJ2-1,.,.,TGCGCCAGCAGCCAAGAAGGCCTAGGGGCATACAATGAGCAGTTCTTC,CASSQEGLGAYNEQFF
TRBV19,TRBJ1-2,few,TRBD1,TGTGCCAGTCTCCGGACAGGAATAAACTATGGCTACACCTTC,CASLRTGINYGYTF
TRBV7-9,TRBJ2-7,.,.,TGTGCCAGCAGCTTTTCTACCTACGAGCAGTACTTC,CASSFSTYEQYF
TRBV7-3,TRBJ2-1,.,TRBD2,TGTGCCAGCAGCCTGTGCGTGAGGGTGTGCGGGAGGATTACCTACAATGAGCAGTTCTTC,CASSLCVRVCGRITYNEQFF
TRBV7-2,TRBJ1-2,.,.,TGTGCCAGCAGCTTAGCGGGGAGTGGCTACACCTTC,CASSLAGSGYTF
TRBV6-2/TRBV6-3,TRBJ1-1,once,.,TGTGCCAGCAGTTACACAGGGAAGTACATGAACACTGAAGCTTTCTTT,CASSYTGKYMNTEAFF
TRBV2,TRBJ2-5,.,.,TGTGCCAGCAGTGGGGGGCGCAGGGCCTCACAAGAGACCCAGTACTTC,CASSGGRRASQETQYF
TRBV4-2,TRBJ2-7,.,TRBD2,TGTGCCAGCAGCCAAGAAGTGCGGATAGCGGGGTACGAGCAGTACTTC,CASSQEVRIAGYEQYF
TRBV5-4,TRBJ1-2,.,TRBD1,TGTGCCAGCAGCTTGGCAGGGGGTGAAGGCTACACCTTC,CASSLAGGEGYTF
TRBV21-1,TRBJ2-3,.,.,TGTGCCAGCAGCAAAGTAGGGACTAGCTGCAGCACAGATACGCAGTATTTT,CASSKVGTSCSTDTQYF
TRBV28,TRBJ2-7,.,.,TGTGCCAGCAGTTTAGGGGGGAGCTCCTACGAGCAGTACTTC,CASSLGGSSYEQYF
TRBV30,TRBJ1-2,.,TRBD1,TGTGCCTGGAAAAGGGACAGACCCTATGGCTACACCTTC,CAWKRDRPYGYTF
TRBV7-8,TRBJ1-5,.,.,TGTGCCAGCAGCCGCGGGATCCGCAATCAGCCCCAGCATTTT,CASSRGIRNQPQHF
TRBV7-9,TRBJ2-2,.,TRBD1,TGTGCCAGCAACTTTTATACCGGGACAGCGAACACCGGGGAGCTGTTTTTT,CASNFYTGTANTGELFF
TRBV19,TRBJ1-5,.,.,TGTGCCAGTAGTAGAATCCAGGGGAATCAGCCCCAGCATTTT,CASSRIQGNQPQHF
TRBV30,TRBJ1-1,.,.,TGTGCCTGGAGTCCCGGGGGGAGTAACACTGAAGCTTTCTTT,CAWSPGGSNTEAFF
TRBV2,TRBJ2-2,.,TRBD2,TGTGCCAGCAGCCAAGCGGGGGGCGCGAACACCGGGGAGCTGTTTTTT,CASSQAGGANTGELFF
TRBV5-4,TRBJ1-3,.,.,TGTGCCAGCAGCGCGGACAGTTCTGGAAACACCATATATTTT,CASSADSSGNTIYF
TRBV27,TRBJ2-7,.,TRBD2,TGTGCCAGCCACTCCCTTTTTTCCGGCGGGAGGACCCGCTACGAGCAGTACTTC,CASHSLFSGGRTRYEQYF
TRBV3-1/TRBV3-2,TRBJ2-1,.,TRBD2,TGTGCCAGCAGCCACTGGACTAGCGGGATGGGTGAGCAGTTCTTC,CASSHWTSGMGEQFF
TRBV30,TRBJ1-2,once,.,TGTGCCTGGAGTGCGGCGACAAGGCTTCGCAATGGCTACACCTTC,CAWSAATRLRNGYTF
TRBV28,TRBJ2-7,.,.,TGTGCCAGCAGTTTGGGGAGACAAACCGGGGTAACCTACGAGCAGTACTTC,CASSLGRQTGVTYEQYF
TRBV9,TRBJ2-2,.,TRBD2,TGTGCCAGCAGCGTAAAAGTAGGAGGACTAGTAAACACCGGGGAGCTGTTTTTT,CASSVKVGGLVNTGELFF